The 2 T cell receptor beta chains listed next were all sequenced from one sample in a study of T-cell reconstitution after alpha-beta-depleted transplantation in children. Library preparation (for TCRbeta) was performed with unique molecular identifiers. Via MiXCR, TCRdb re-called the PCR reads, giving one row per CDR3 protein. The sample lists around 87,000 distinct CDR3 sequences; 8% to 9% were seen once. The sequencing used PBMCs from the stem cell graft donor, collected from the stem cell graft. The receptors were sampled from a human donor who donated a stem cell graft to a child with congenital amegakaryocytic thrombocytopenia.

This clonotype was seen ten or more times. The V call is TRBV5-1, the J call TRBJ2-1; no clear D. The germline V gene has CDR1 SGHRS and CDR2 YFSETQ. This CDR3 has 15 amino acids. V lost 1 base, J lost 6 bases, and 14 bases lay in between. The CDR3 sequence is CASSLRTGPLNEQFF. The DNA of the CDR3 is TGCGCCAGCAGCTTGAGAACCGGGCCACTCAATGAGCAGTTCTTC.

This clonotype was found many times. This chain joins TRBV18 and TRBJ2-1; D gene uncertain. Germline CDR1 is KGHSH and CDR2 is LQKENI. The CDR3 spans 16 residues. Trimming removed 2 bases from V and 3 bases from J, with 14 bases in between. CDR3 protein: CASSPFLGFSYNEQFF. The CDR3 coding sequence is TGTGCCAGCTCACCATTTCTAGGCTTCAGCTACAATGAGCAGTTCTTC. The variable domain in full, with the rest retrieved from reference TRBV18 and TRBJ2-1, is NAGVMQNPRHLVRRRGQEARLRCSPMKGHSHVYWYRQLPEEGLKFMVYLQKENIIDESGMPKERFSAEFPKEGPSILRIQQVVRGDSAAYFCASSPFLGFSYNEQFFGPGTRLTVL.